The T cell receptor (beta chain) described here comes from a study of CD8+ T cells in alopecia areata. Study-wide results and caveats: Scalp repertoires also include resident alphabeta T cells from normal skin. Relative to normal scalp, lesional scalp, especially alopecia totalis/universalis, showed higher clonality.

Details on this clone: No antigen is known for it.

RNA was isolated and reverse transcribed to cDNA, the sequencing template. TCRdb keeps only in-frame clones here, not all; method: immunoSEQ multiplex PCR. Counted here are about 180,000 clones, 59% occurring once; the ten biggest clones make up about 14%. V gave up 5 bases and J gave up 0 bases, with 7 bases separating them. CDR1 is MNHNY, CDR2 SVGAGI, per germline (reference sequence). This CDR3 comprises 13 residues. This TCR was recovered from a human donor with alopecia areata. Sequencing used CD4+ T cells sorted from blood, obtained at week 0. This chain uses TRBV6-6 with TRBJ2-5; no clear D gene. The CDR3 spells CASSPRHQETQYF. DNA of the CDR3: TGTGCCAGCAGTCCGAGGCACCAAGAGACCCAGTACTTC.